This T cell receptor beta chain was sequenced for a study of response to subunit inactivated influenza vaccine. Trimming cost V 5 bases and J 5 bases, with 9 bases left between them. There are 13 residues in the CDR3. Germline CDR1 KGHDR, CDR2 SFDVKD. Each CDR3 protein gets one entry after TCRdb re-called the RT-PCR reads with MiXCR. The data show roughly 540,000 distinct CDR3 sequences, roughly a quarter seen once. These data are also associated with another study on T cells expressing NK-cell markers. That report adds: Libraries used 5'RACE template switching adding universal primer site and UMIs. It was from sorted CD3+CD56+NKG2C+, CD3+CD56+NKG2C- and CD3+CD56-NKG2C+ T cells that TCR beta repertoires came. Sequenced donors, eight in total, included seven who were HCMV-seropositive and one who was seronegative. Several of the experiments relied on an anti-gamma-delta TCR antibody so that only alpha-beta TCR T cells were sorted. These same clonotypes (in a few donors) also led the CD3+CD56-NKG2C+ fraction.

The source was CD4+ T cells sorted from PBMCs, collected roughly 12 days after vaccination. J is TRBJ2-1 and V is TRBV24-1, with D maybe TRBD2 (5 bases). The clonotype comes from a man in his forties or fifties who received an inactivated influenza vaccine. The CDR3 DNA is TGTGCCACCAGTGCGGAACTAGACAATGAGCAGTTCTTC. This codes for CATSAELDNEQFF.